Included here is one T cell receptor beta chain sequence, with context. This clonotype was seen many times. Its antigen has not been determined. No much larger clone exists at a distance of one base, and base qualities are not known. The sample originates from a study of T cells in Graves' hyperthyroidism and ophthalmopathy (dated by TCRdb to between 2018 and 2020). Study-wide context: Peripheral blood samples were taken at initial diagnosis, before any treatment was given. To identify TCR V-J signatures that set the groups apart, the researchers used a discovery cohort of roughly 100 patients, made up of roughly 40 with Graves' ophthalmopathy and about 60 with stable Graves' hyperthyroidism. Prospective prediction of ophthalmopathy was tested in an independent validation cohort of fewer than 20 hyperthyroidism patients and some 17 patients who later progressed to ophthalmopathy. The approximately 95 discovery patients were divided at random into training and test sets in a 7:3 ratio. In addition, the study compared T-cell repertoires in thyroid tissue and in blood from five or six Graves' hyperthyroidism patients. Once sampling was done, hyperthyroidism patients were given methimazole at a starting dose of 30 mg daily, whereas ophthalmopathy patients were given high-dose intravenous methylprednisolone. According to the paper, TCR Vbeta CDR3 sequencing was carried out on 135 peripheral blood samples, which came from 40 to 45 ophthalmopathy, under 85 hyperthyroidism and roughly 17 progressor patients.

The TCR beta CDR3 regions were amplified from the RNA transcripts. A first-round RT-PCR of the TCR CDR3 used the HTBI primer set with the Qiagen OneStep RT-PCR kit. A second multiplex PCR round built the libraries, followed by size selection and purification. Libraries were sequenced paired-end with 100 bp reads on an Illumina HiSeq2000. Per the original workflow: SOAPnuke was used to process the raw data, with reads discarded if the reads contained adapters or uncalled bases, had a mean Phred below 15, or lacked an exact constant-primer or identifier match. COPE v1.2.5 was used to merge high-quality paired reads, and clonotypes were defined as unique nucleotide sequences. Clonotypes were aligned to IMGT TRBV, TRBD and TRBJ reference segments using MiTCR v1.1. The analysis included only V-J combinations with a frequency above 0.0001, which together covered about 99% of the repertoires. A TCS score was defined as the ratio between F50 (clonal expansion) and ExV (chaos), using BLOSUM62-based TCRdist between CDR3 peptides within each V-J. Welch's t-statistics and random forest reduced 500 to 650 V-J features to 10 to 15, which were used in a naive Bayes classifier (R e1071). Through fastp at Q25 and MiXCR, TCRdb rebuilt clones from the public reads, retaining in-frame beta chains. Each entry merges the rows of one CDR3 protein and shows their most common DNA and genes. What appears here as the V and J calls and clone size reflects TCRdb's work, not the paper's. A total of hundreds of thousands of distinct CDR3 sequences appear in this sample, approximately 25% of them only once. The ten biggest clones cover 11% of the sample.

As encoded in the germline V gene (reference sequence), CDR1 is LNHDA while CDR2 is SQIVND. From cysteine to phenylalanine, the CDR3 is 12 amino acids long. Of all the DNA, just the CDR3 is kept, 36 bases in frame from base 1. Deletion took 9 bases off V and 7 bases off J, with a span of 13 bases between the germline ends. The paper as a whole reports these results and caveats: In cross-validation, a model built on a 13 V-J signature told ophthalmopathy apart from stable hyperthyroidism with 87.88% sensitivity and roughly 83% specificity, and in testing the same model reached 80%/75%. No statistical method was used to set the sample size in advance, and investigators knew the group allocation. In validation, the model predicted progression to ophthalmopathy a median of about 5.9 months before onset, with 70% to 71% sensitivity and roughly 79% specificity. Most expanded thyroid clonotypes (frequency above 0.001) were also detected in blood, suggesting blood repertoires may reflect thyroid immune responses.

Ophthalmopathy patients had moderately to severely active disease, Clinical Activity Score of at least 3, NOSPECS grade of at least 4, and duration under 3 months. Any patient with an uncontrolled infection, another autoimmune disease, pregnancy or lactation was excluded. Clinical symptoms, serum thyroxine and TRAb, thyroid ultrasound, and orbital computed tomography formed the basis for the diagnoses. PBMCs were isolated from 8 to 10 ml of fresh peripheral blood by Ficoll-Paque density gradient centrifugation. Trizol reagent was used to extract total RNA, and RNA quality was then checked on an Agilent 2100 Bioanalyzer.

The chain couples TRBV19 to TRBJ1-5; the best D guess is TRBD1, with 5 bases matching. Source material: blood. This clonotype originated in a woman aged 25-40 years with Graves' ophthalmopathy. CDR3 loop: CASRAGPQPQHF. The DNA is as follows: TGTGCCAGCAGGGCAGGGCCCCAGCCCCAGCATTTT.